This T cell receptor beta chain emerged from a study of cytomegalovirus exposure and HLA in healthy donors. Note on this clone: Its antigen is unidentified.

J gave up 5 bases and V 4 bases, and 9 bases lay outside the gene matches. Germline loops: CDR1 SGHRS, CDR2 YFSETQ. This CDR3 spans 15 amino acids. Study-wide results and caveats: Reported results showed that the classifier diagnosed cytomegalovirus status with high specificity and sensitivity.

PCR employed 60 Vbeta and 13 Jbeta primers. Profiling relied on immunoSEQ multiplex PCR, and the TCRdb table lists in-frame clones only, not all of them. This table holds around 120,000 clones, 75% to 80% found once. The TCR sequence derives from a woman in her forties in good health and CMV-seronegative. The specimen sequenced was PBMCs. The rearrangement uses TRBV5-1 and TRBJ2-7; 10 positions agree with TRBD1. CDR3 region: CASSTGTGVTNEQYF. CDR3 DNA: TGCGCCAGCAGCACTGGGACAGGGGTTACCAACGAGCAGTACTTC.